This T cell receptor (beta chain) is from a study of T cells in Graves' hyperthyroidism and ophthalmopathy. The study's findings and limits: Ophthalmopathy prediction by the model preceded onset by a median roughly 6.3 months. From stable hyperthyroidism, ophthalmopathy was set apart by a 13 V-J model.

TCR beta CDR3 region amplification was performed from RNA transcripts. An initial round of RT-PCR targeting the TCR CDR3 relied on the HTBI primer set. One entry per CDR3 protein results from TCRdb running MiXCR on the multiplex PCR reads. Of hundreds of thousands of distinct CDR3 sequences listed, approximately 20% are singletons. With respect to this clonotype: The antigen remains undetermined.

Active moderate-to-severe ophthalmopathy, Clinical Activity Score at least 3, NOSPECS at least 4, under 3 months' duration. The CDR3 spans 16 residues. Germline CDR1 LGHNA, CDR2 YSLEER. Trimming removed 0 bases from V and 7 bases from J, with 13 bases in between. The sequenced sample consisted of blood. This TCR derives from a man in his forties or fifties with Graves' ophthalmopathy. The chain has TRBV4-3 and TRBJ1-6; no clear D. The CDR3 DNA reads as TGCGCCAGCAGCCAAGAGGCGCAACCGCGCAATTCACCCCTCCACTTT. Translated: CASSQEAQPRNSPLHF.